This TCR beta chain was identified in a study of long-term antiretroviral therapy in people with HIV. Each participant with HIV received care in the United States. Specimens carried about 0.85-11 million cryopreserved PBMC before DNA extraction. The V and J ends lost 2 bases and 3 bases respectively, with 10 bases between them. The CDR3 runs to 14 residues. The germline CDR1 and CDR2 sequences are MNHNS and SASEGT. This clone has a single count. Version v3.0 of the immunoSEQ assay ran at survey level. Method: immunoSEQ multiplex PCR; TCRdb's copy keeps in-frame clones and lacks some. The sample comprises 20,000 or so clones, approximately 80% of which are singletons, and 19% rests with the top ten.

Sequencing was performed on unsorted PBMCs, taken 0.1 years before starting antiretroviral therapy. This clonotype was obtained from a man between 18 and 35 years old with HIV. The chain carries TRBV6-1 and TRBJ1-2; D is uncertain. CDR3 amino acids: CASSELGWDYGYTF. As DNA, the CDR3 is TGTGCCAGCAGTGAACTGGGTTGGGACTATGGCTACACCTTC.